The sequence of this T cell receptor beta chain was determined in a study of technical replicates of blood from a handful of donors. CDR3 length: 14 residues. CDR1 is PRHDT and CDR2 is FYEKMQ in the germline V gene (reference sequence). Deletions cut 5 bases from V and 2 bases from J, with 12 bases between. Produced via immunoSEQ multiplex PCR; TCRdb's table is partial and in-frame only. The sample consists of about 83,000 clones, 90% to 95% of them appearing once. The material sequenced was T cells isolated from PBMCs. This rearrangement joins TRBV13 to TRBJ2-5, with a tentative D call TRBD1 (6 bases). This clonotype was obtained from a human donor in good health. The CDR3: CASSPQGKQETQYF. CDR3 nucleotide sequence: TGTGCCAGCAGCCCACAGGGAAAACAAGAGACCCAGTACTTC. Filled out from reference TRBV13 and TRBJ2-5, the complete variable domain reads AAGVIQSPRHLIKEKRETATLKCYPIPRHDTVYWYQQGPGQDPQFLISFYEKMQSDKGSIPDRFSAQQFSDYHSELNMSSLELGDSALYFCASSPQGKQETQYFGPGTRLLVL.